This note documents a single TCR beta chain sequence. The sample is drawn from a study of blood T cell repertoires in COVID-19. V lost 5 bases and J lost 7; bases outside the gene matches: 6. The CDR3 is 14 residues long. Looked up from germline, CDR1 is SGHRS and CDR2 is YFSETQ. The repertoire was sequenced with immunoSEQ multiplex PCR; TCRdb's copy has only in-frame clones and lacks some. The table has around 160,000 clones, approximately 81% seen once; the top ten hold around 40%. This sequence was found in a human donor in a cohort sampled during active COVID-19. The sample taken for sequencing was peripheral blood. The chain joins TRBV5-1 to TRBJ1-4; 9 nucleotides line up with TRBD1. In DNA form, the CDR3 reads TGCGCCAGCAGGTTCGGGACAGGGCTTGAAAAACTGTTTTTT. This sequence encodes CASRFGTGLEKLFF.